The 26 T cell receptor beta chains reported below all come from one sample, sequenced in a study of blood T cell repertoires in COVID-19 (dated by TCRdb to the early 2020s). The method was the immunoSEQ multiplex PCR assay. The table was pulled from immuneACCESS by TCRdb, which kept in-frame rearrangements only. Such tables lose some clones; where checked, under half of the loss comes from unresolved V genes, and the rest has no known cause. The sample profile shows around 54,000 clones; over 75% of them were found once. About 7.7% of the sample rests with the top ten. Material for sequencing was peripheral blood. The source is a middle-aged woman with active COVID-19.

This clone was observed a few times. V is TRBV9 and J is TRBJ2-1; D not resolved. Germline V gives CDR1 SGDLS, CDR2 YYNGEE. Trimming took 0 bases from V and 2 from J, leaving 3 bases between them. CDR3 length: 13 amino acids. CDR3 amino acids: CASSVAAYNEQFF. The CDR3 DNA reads TGTGCCAGCAGCGTAGCCGCCTACAATGAGCAGTTCTTC.

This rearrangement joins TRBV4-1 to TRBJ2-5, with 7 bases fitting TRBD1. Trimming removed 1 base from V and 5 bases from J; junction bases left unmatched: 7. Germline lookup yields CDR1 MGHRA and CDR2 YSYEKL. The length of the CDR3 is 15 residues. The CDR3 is CASSQVGSGGETQYF. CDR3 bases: TGCGCCAGCAGCCAAGTCGGATCAGGGGGTGAGACCCAGTACTTC.

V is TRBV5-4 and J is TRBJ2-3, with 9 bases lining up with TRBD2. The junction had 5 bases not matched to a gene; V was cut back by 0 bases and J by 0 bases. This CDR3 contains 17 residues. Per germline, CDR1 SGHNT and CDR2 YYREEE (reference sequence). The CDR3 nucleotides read TGTGCCAGCAGCTTGGCCGCGGGGGGGGCTAGCACAGATACGCAGTATTTT. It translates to CASSLAAGGASTDTQYF.

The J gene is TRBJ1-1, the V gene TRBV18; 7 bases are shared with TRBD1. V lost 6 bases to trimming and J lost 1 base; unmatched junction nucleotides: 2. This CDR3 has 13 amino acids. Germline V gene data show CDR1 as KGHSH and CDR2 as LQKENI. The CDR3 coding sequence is TGTGCCAGCTCGGGGACAGAGAACACTGAAGCTTTCTTT. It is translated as CASSGTENTEAFF.

The CDR3 region has the DNA TGCGCCAGCAGCTTGTCGACAGCGAACACCGGGGAGCTGTTTTTT. Translated, it gives CASSLSTANTGELFF. The chain has TRBV5-1 and TRBJ2-2; D is possibly TRBD1 (5 bases). The CDR3 contains 15 residues. Germline V CDR1 and CDR2: SGHRS, YFSETQ. V lost 1 base to trimming and J lost 0 bases, with 7 bases between them.

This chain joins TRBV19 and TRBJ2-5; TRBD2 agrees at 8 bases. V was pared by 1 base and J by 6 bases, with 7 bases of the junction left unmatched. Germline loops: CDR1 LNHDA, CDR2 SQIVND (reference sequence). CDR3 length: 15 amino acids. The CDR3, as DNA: TGTGCCAGTAGTATAGTATCCGGGGGGGCGAAGACCCAGTACTTC. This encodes CASSIVSGGAKTQYF.

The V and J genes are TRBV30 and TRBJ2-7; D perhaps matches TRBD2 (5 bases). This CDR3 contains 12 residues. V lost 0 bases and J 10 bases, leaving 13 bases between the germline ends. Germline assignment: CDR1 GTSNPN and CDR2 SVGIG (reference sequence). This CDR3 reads CAWSVRSDRQYF. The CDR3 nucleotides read TGTGCCTGGAGTGTACGTAGCGACCGTCAGTACTTC.

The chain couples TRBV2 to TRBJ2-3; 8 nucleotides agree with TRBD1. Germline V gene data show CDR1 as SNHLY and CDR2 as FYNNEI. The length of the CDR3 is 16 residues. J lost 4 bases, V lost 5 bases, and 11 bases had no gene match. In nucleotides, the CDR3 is TGTGCCAGCAGTCTAGGGACAGGATATCAATCAGATACGCAGTATTTT. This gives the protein CASSLGTGYQSDTQYF.

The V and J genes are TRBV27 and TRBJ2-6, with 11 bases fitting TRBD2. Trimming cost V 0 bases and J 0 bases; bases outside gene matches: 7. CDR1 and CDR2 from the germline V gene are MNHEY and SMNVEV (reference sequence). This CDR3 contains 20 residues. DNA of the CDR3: TGTGCCAGCAGTTTATCGTCTCTAGCGGGGGGTTCCTCTGGGGCCAACGTCCTGACTTTC. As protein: CASSLSSLAGGSSGANVLTF.

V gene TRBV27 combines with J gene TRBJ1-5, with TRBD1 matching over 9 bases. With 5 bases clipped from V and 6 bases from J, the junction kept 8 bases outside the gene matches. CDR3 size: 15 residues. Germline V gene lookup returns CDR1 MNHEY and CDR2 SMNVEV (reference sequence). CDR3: CASSADRGESQPQHF. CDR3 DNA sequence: TGTGCCAGCAGTGCGGACAGGGGAGAGAGTCAGCCCCAGCATTTT.

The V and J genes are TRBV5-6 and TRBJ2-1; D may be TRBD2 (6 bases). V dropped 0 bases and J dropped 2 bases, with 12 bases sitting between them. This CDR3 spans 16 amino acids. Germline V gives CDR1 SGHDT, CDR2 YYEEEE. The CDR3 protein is CASSLAMEGPYNEQFF. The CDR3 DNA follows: TGTGCCAGCAGCTTGGCCATGGAGGGGCCCTACAATGAGCAGTTCTTC.

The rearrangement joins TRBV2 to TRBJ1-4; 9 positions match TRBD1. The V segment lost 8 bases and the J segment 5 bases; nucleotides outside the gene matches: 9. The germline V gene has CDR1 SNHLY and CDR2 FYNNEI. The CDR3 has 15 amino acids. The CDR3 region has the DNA TGTGCCAGCCTTGACCCGGGACAGGGAAATGAAAAACTGTTTTTT. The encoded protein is CASLDPGQGNEKLFF. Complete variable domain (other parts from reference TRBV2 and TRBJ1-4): EPEVTQTPSHQVTQMGQEVILRCVPISNHLYFYWYRQILGQKVEFLVSFYNNEISEKSEIFDDQFSVERPDGSNFTLKIRSTKLEDSAMYFCASLDPGQGNEKLFFGSGTQLSVL.

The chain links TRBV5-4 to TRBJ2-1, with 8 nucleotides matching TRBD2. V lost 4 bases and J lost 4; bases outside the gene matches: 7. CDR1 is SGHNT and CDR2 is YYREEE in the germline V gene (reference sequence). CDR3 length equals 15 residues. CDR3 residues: CASSRQRGSYNEQFF. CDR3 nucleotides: TGTGCCAGCAGCCGCCAGCGGGGGAGTTACAATGAGCAGTTCTTC.

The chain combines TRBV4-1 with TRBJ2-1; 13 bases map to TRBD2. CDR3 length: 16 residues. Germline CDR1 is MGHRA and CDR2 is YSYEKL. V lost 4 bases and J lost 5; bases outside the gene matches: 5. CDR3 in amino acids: CASSRGLAGLHNEQFF. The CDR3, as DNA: TGCGCCAGCAGCCGGGGACTAGCGGGGCTCCACAATGAGCAGTTCTTC.

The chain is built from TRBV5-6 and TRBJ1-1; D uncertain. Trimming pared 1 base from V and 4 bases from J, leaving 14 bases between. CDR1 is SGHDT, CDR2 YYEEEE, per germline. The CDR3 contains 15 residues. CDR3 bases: TGTGCCAGCAGCTTGTATGGGGAGGTCGGCACTGAAGCTTTCTTT. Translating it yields CASSLYGEVGTEAFF.

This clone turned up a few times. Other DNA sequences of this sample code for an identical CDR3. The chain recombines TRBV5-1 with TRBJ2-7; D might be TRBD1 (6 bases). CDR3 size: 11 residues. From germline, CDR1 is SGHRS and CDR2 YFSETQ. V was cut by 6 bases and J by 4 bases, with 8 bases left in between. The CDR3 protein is CASKGEYEQYF. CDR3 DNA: TGCGCCAGCAAGGGGGAGTACGAGCAGTACTTC.

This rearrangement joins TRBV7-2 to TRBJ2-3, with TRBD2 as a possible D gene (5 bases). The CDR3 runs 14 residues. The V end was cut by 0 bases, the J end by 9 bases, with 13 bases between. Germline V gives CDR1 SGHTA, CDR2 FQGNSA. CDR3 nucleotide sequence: TGTGCCAGCAGCTTAGCCGGCCGGGGTCGGACGCAGTATTTT. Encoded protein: CASSLAGRGRTQYF.

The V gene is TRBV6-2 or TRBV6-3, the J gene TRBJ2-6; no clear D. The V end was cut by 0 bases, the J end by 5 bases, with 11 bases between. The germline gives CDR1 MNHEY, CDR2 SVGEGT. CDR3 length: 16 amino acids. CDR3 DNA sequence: TGTGCCAGCAGTTACTCGAATCCGGGTTGGGCCAACGTCCTGACTTTC. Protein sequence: CASSYSNPGWANVLTF.

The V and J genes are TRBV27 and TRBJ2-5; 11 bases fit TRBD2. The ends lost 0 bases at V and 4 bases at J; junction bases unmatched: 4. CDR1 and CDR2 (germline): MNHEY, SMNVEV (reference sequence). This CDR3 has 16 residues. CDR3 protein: CASSLSKLAGVETQYF. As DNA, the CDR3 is TGTGCCAGCAGTTTATCCAAACTAGCGGGGGTAGAGACCCAGTACTTC.

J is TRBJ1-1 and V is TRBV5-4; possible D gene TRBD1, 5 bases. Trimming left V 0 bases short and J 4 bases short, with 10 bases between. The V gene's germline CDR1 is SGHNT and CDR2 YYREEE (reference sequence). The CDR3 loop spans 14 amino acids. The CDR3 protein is CASSLDGGGTEAFF. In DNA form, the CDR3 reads TGTGCCAGCAGCTTGGATGGGGGAGGCACTGAAGCTTTCTTT. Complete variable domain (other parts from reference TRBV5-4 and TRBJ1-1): ETGVTQSPTHLIKTRGQQVTLRCSSQSGHNTVSWYQQALGQGPQFIFQYYREEENGRGNFPPRFSGLQFPNYSSELNVNALELDDSALYLCASSLDGGGTEAFFGQGTRLTVV.

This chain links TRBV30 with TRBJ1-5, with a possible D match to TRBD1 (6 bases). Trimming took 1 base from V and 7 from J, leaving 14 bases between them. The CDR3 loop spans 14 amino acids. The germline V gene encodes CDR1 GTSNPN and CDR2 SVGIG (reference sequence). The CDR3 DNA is TGTGCCTGGAGTGATTTAGGGGGGGGCCAGCCCCAGCATTTT. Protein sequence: CAWSDLGGGQPQHF.

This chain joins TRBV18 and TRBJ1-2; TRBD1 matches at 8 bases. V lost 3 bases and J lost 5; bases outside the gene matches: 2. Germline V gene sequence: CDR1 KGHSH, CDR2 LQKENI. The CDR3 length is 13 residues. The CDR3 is CASSPDRVYGYTF. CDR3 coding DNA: TGTGCCAGCTCACCGGACAGGGTGTATGGCTACACCTTC.

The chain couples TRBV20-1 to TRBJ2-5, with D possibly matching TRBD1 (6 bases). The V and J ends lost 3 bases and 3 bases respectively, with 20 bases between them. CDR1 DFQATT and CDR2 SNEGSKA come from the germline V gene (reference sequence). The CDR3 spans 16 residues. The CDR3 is CSASTSRDTGKETQYF. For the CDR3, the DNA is TGCAGTGCTAGTACCTCCCGGGACACTGGCAAAGAGACCCAGTACTTC.

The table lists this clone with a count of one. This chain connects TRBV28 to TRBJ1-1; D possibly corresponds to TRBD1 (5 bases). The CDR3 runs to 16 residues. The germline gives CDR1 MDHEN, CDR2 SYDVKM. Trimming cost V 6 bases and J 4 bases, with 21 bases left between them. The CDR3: CASSSIQGMKGTEAFF. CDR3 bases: TGTGCCAGCAGCTCAATCCAGGGAATGAAGGGCACTGAAGCTTTCTTT.

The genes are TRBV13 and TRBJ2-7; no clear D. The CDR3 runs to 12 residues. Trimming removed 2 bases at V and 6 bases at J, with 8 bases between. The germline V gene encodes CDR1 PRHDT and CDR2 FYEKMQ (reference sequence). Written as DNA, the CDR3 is TGTGCCAGCAGCTTACTCCCGGGCGAGCAGTACTTC. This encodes CASSLLPGEQYF.

The CDR3 spells CASYRQGLLNTEAFF. The CDR3 nucleotides are TGTGCCAGCTATCGACAGGGGCTACTGAACACTGAAGCTTTCTTT. The chain couples TRBV5-6 to TRBJ1-1; 8 positions match TRBD1. This CDR3 spans 15 amino acids. Trimming cost V 7 bases and J 0 bases; bases outside gene matches: 8. Germline V lookup: CDR1 SGHDT, CDR2 YYEEEE.